This T cell receptor beta chain derives from a study of blood T cell repertoires in COVID-19. V was trimmed by 3 bases and J by 3 bases, leaving 6 bases between them. This CDR3 comprises 13 residues. Germline values: CDR1 MNHEY, CDR2 SMNVEV (reference sequence). TCRdb's copy holds only in-frame clones and misses some; the assay was immunoSEQ multiplex PCR. The profile shows some 150,000 clones, around 81% of them singletons. The rearrangement joins TRBV27 to TRBJ1-3; D may be TRBD1 (5 bases). The TCR originated in a woman aged 55 to 70 with acute or convalescent COVID-19. The source material was peripheral blood. The CDR3 is CASSFRDGNTIYF. CDR3 coding DNA: TGTGCCAGCAGTTTCAGGGATGGAAACACCATATATTTT.